This TCR beta chain emerged from a study of regulatory T cells in long-lasting Graves disease. Construction of TCR beta libraries relied on iRepertoire HTBI primers and on Arm-PCR targeting CDR3 regions. TCRdb redid the calling of the multiplex PCR reads with MiXCR, one entry per CDR3 protein. The table has hundreds of thousands of distinct CDR3 sequences, roughly 12% seen once. Time point specified: newly diagnosed GD, antithyroid drugs for less than 3 months. PBMC RNA was the source of the TCR library. Regarding this clonotype: Being one base from a much bigger clone, this may be a read error.

Germline values: CDR1 DFQATT, CDR2 SNEGSKA (reference sequence). This CDR3 comprises 15 residues. A further study also used this sample, focusing on T cells in Graves' hyperthyroidism and ophthalmopathy.

The source material was peripheral blood mononuclear cells (PBMCs), sampled at new diagnosis, from a patient treated with antithyroid drugs. The TCR was taken from a man aged 25 to 45 with Graves disease. The J gene is TRBJ1-1, the V gene TRBV20-1; D gene uncertain. The CDR3 coding sequence is TGCAGTGCTAGAAGGCGGGGTGCTTTAAACACTGGAGCTTTCTTT. The encoded protein is CSARRRGALNTGAFF.